Listed here is a single TCR beta chain. Its antigen remains unknown. These data originate in a study of T cell responses to AZD1222 COVID-19 vaccine. Whole-study findings and limits: Spike-spanning, vaccine-associated CD4 TCRs were dominant at 160-218 and 743-854. There were mostly white British donors and more females than males, and clonal diversity was possibly underestimated.

Libraries were prepared by immunoSEQ multiplex PCR; TCRdb keeps only in-frame clonotypes and omits some of them. The table records about 150,000 clones, 70% to 90% of them present only once. The CDR3 runs to 13 residues. V was cut by 4 bases and J by 2 bases, with 6 bases left in between. In germline, CDR1 is SGHNT, CDR2 YYREEE (reference sequence). This sequence was found in an adult in good health. The chain has TRBV5-4 and TRBJ2-2; no clear D. The sample here was peripheral blood, taken on day 0 of AZD1222 vaccination. DNA of the CDR3: TGTGCCAGCAGCCCTTCAAACACCGGGGAGCTGTTTTTT. This sequence encodes CASSPSNTGELFF.